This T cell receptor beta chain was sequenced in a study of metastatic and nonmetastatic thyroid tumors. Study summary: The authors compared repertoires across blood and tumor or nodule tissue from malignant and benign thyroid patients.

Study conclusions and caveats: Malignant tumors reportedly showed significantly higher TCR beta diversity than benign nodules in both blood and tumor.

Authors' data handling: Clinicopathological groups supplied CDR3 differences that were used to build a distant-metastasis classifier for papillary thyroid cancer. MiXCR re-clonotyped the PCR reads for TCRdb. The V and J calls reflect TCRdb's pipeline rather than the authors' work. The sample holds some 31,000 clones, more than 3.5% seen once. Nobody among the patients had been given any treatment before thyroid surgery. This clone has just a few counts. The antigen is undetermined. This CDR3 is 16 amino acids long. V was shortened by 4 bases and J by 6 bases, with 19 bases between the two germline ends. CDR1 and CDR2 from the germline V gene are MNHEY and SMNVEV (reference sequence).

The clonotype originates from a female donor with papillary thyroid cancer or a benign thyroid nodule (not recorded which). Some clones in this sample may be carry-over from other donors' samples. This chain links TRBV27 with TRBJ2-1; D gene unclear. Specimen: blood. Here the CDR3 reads CASSSLGSSQSNEQFF. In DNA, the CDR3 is TGTGCCAGCAGTTCCCTGGGTAGCAGCCAATCCAATGAGCAGTTCTTC.